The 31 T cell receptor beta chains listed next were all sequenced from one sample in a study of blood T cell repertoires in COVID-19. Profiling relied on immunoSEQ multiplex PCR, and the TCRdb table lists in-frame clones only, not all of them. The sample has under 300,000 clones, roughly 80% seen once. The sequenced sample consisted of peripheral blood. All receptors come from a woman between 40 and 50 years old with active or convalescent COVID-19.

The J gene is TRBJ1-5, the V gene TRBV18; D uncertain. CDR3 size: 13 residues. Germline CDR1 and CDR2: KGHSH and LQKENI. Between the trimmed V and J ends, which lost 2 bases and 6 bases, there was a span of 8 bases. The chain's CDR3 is CASSPGETQPQHF. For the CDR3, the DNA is TGTGCCAGCTCACCAGGGGAGACTCAGCCCCAGCATTTT.

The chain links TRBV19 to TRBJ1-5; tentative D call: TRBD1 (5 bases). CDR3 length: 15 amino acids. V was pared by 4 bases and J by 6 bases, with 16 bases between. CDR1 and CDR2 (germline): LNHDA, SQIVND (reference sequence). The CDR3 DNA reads TGTGCCAGTAGTACGCCCCGGGACGGGAGTCAGCCCCAGCATTTT. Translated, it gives CASSTPRDGSQPQHF.

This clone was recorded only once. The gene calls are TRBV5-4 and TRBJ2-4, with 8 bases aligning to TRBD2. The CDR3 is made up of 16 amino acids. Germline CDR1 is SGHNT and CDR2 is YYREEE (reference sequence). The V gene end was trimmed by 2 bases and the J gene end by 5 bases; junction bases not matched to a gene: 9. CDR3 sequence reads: CASSFGGGRSENIQYF. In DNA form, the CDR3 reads TGTGCCAGCAGCTTTGGCGGGGGGAGGTCAGAAAACATTCAGTACTTC.

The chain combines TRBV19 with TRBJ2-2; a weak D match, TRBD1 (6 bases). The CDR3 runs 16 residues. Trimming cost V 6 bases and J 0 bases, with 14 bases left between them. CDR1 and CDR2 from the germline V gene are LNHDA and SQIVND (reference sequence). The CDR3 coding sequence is TGTGCCAGTAGCTACCCCCAGGGGACGAACACCGGGGAGCTGTTTTTT. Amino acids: CASSYPQGTNTGELFF.

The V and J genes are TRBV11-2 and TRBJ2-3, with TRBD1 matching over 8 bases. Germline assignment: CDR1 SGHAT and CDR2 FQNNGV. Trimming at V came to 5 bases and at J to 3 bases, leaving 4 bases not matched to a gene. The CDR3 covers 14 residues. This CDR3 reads CASSIGQGTDTQYF. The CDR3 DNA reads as TGTGCCAGCAGCATTGGACAGGGAACAGATACGCAGTATTTT.

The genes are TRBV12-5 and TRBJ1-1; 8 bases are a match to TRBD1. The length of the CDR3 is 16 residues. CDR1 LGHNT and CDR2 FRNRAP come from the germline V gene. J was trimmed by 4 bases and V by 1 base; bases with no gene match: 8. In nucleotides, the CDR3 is TGTGCTAGTGGTTTGGAACGGACAGGGAGGGTCACTGAAGCTTTCTTT. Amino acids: CASGLERTGRVTEAFF.

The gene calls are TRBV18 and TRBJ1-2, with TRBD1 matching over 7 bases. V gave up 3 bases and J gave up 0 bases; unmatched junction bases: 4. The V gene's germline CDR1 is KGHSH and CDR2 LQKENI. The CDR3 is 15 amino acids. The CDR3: CASSPRDSTNYGYTF. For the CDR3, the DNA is TGTGCCAGCTCACCCCGGGACAGCACTAACTATGGCTACACCTTC.

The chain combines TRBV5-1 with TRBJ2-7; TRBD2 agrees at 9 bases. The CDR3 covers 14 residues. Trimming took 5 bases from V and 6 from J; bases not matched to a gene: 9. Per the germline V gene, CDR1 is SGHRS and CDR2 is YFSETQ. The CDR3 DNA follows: TGCGCCAGCAGTCTGGGACTAGCCAGGTTCGAGCAGTACTTC. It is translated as CASSLGLARFEQYF.

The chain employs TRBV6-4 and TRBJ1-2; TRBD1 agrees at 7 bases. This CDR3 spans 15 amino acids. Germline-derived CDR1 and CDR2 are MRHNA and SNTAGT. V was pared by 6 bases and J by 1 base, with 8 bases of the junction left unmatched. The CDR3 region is CASSRTGLFNYGYTF. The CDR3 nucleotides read TGTGCCAGCAGCCGGACAGGACTCTTTAACTATGGCTACACCTTC.

The CDR3 is CASRPDFSGNTIYF. The CDR3 DNA sequence: TGTGCCAGCAGGCCGGACTTCTCTGGAAACACCATATATTTT. V and J are TRBV6-5 and TRBJ1-3; D call uncertain. The germline gives CDR1 MNHEY, CDR2 SVGAGI. The CDR3 covers 14 residues. Trimming shortened V by 6 bases and J by 0 bases, and 9 bases separated the two germline ends.

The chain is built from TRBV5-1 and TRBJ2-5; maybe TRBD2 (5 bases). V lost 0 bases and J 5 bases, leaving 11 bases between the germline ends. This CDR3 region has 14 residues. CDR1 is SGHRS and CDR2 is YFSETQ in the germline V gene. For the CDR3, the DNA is TGCGCCAGCAGCTTGGGAGGAGGTGGGGAGACCCAGTACTTC. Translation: CASSLGGGGETQYF.

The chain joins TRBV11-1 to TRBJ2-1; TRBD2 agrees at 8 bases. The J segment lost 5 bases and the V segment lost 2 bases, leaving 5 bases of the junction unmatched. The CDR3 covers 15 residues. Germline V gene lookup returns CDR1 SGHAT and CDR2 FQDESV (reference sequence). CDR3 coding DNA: TGTGCCAGCAGCTTATGGCGGGGGGACCACAATGAGCAGTTCTTC. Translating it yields CASSLWRGDHNEQFF.

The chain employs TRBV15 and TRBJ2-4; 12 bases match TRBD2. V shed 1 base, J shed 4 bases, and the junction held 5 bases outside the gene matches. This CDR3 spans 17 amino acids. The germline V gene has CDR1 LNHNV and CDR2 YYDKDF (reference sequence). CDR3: CATSRAASGGVKNIQYF. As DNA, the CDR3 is TGTGCCACCAGCAGAGCCGCTAGCGGGGGGGTAAAAAACATTCAGTACTTC.

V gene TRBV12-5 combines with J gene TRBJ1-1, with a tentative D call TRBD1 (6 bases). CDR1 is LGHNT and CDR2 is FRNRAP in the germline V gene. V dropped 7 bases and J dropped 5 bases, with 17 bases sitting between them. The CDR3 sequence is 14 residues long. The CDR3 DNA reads TGTGCTAGTGACCGGGGGGGGCCGCCGACTGAAGCTTTCTTT. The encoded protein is CASDRGGPPTEAFF.

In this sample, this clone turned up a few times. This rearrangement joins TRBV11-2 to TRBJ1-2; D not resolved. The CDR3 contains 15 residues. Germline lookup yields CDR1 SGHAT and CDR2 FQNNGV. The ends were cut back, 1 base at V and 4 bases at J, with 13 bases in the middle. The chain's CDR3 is CASSLGASTPYGYTF. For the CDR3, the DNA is TGTGCCAGCAGCTTAGGGGCCTCTACTCCCTATGGCTACACCTTC.

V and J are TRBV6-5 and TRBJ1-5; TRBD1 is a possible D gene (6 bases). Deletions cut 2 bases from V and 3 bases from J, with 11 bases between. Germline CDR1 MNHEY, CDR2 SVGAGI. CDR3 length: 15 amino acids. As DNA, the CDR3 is TGTGCCAGCAGTTACGACAGGAGCTTCAATCAGCCCCAGCATTTT. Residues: CASSYDRSFNQPQHF.

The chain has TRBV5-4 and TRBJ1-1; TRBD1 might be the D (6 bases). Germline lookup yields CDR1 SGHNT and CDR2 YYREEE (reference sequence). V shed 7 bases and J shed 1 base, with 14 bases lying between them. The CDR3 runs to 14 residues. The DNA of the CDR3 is TGTGCCAGCGGAAATCAGACAGGGAACACTGAAGCTTTCTTT. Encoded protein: CASGNQTGNTEAFF.

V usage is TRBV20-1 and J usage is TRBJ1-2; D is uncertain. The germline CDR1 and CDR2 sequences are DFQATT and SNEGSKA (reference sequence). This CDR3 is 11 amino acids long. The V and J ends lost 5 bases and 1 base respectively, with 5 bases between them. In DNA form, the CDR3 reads TGCAGTGCTCCGGGTAACTATGGCTACACCTTC. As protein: CSAPGNYGYTF.

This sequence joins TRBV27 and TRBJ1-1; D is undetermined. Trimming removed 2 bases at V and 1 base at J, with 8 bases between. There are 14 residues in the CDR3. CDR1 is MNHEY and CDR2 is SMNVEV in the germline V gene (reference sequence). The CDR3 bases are TGTGCCAGCAGTTTACTACAGCAGAACACTGAAGCTTTCTTT. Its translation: CASSLLQQNTEAFF.

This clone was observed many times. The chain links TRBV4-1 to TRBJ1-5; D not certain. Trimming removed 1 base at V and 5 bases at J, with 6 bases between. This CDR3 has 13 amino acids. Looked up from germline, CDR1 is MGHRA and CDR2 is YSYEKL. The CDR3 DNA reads TGCGCCAGCAGCCAAGCTTTTGATCAGCCCCAGCATTTT. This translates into CASSQAFDQPQHF.

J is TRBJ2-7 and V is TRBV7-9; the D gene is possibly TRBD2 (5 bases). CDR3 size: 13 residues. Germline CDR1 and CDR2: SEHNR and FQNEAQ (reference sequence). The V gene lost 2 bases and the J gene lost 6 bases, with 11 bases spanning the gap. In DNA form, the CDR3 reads TGTGCCAGCAGCTTACCCGGGGTCGGCGAGCAGTACTTC. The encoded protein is CASSLPGVGEQYF.

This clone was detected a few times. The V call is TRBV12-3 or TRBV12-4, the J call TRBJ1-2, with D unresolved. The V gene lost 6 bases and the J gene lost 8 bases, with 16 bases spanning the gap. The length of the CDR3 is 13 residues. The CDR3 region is CASRKAPKEGYTF. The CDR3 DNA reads TGTGCCAGCAGAAAGGCTCCCAAGGAGGGCTACACCTTC.

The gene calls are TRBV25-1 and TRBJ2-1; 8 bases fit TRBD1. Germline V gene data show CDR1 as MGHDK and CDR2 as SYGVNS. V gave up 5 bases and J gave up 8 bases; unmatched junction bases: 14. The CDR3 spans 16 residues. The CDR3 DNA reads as TGTGCCAGCAGTAGGGCATCGGGACAGGTCGTCGATGAGCAGTTCTTC. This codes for CASSRASGQVVDEQFF.

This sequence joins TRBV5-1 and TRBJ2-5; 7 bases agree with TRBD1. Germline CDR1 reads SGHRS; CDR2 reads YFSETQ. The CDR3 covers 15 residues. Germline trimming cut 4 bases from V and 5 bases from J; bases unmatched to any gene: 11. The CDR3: CASSRQGSREETQYF. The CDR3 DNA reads TGCGCCAGCAGCCGACAGGGTTCAAGGGAGGAGACCCAGTACTTC.

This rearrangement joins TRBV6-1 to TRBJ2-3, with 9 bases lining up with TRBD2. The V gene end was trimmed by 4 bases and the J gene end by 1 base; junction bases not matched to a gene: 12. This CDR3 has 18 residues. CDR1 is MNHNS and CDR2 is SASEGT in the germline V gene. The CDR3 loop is CASSAGLGGGAGTDTQYF. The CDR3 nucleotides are TGTGCCAGCAGTGCTGGACTAGGCGGGGGGGCCGGCACAGATACGCAGTATTTT.

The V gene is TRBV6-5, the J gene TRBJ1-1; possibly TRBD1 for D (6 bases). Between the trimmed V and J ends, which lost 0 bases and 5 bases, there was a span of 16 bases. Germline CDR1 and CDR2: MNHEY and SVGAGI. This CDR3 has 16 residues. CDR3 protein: CASSYSINTRGTEAFF. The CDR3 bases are TGTGCCAGCAGTTACTCGATCAACACAAGGGGGACTGAAGCTTTCTTT.

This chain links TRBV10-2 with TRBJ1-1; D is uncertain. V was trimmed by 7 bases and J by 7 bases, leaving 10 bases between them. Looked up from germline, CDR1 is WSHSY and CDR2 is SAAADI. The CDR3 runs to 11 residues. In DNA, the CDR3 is TGCGCCAGCATCCAATCCGGTGAAGCTTTCTTT. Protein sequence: CASIQSGEAFF.

The CDR3 loop reads CASSEQGVGNTEAFF. CDR3 nucleotide sequence: TGTGCCAGCAGTGAACAGGGGGTAGGGAACACTGAAGCTTTCTTT. The genes are TRBV6-1 and TRBJ1-1; TRBD1 matches 7 bases. Germline CDR1 reads MNHNS; CDR2 reads SASEGT. The trim removed 2 bases at V and 1 base at J, leaving 4 bases unmatched. The CDR3 is 15 residues long.

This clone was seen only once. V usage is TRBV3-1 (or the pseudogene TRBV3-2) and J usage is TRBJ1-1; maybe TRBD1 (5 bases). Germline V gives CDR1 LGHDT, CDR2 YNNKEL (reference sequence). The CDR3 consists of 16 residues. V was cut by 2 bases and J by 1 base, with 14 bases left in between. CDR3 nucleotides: TGTGCCAGCAGCCAAAAGGTTGTGACAGCGAACACTGAAGCTTTCTTT. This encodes CASSQKVVTANTEAFF.

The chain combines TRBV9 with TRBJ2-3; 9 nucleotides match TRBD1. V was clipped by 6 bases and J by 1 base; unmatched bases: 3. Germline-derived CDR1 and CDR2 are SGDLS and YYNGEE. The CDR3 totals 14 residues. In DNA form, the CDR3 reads TGTGCCAGCACCCGGACAGGGGGCACAGATACGCAGTATTTT. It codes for CASTRTGGTDTQYF.

The CDR3, as DNA: TGTGCCAGCAGATCGGTGGGGGCCCGGGTCATAGAAGCTTTCTTT. This gives the protein CASRSVGARVIEAFF. V is TRBV5-5 and J is TRBJ1-1; weak D call: TRBD1 (6 bases). In germline, CDR1 is SGHKS, CDR2 YYEKEE (reference sequence). V was clipped by 5 bases and J by 8 bases, with 22 bases between them. The CDR3 consists of 15 residues.